One and the same sample provided the 5 T cell receptor beta chains below, sequenced in a study of blood T cell repertoires in COVID-19. Here immunoSEQ multiplex PCR was the method, and the copy in TCRdb shows in-frame clones only, minus some. The sample includes some 140,000 clones, about four fifths of them seen just once. Sequencing input: peripheral blood. The receptor source for this set is a woman aged 60-70 years with acute or convalescent COVID-19.

This sequence joins TRBV11-3 and TRBJ2-5; D gene ambiguous. Trimming stripped 5 bases from V and 6 bases from J, with 13 bases between. CDR3 length equals 13 residues. Germline V CDR1 and CDR2: SGHNT, YENEEA. Here the CDR3 reads CASSKPPEKTQYF. The CDR3 DNA sequence: TGTGCCAGCAGCAAACCCCCCGAGAAGACCCAGTACTTC.

Concerning this clone itself: Its ends do not fully match the called genes, so a read error is possible. V gene TRBV7-7 combines with J gene TRBJ2-7, with D perhaps matching TRBD2 (5 bases). The germline V gene has CDR1 SSHAT and CDR2 FNYEAQ (reference sequence). This CDR3 comprises 15 residues. In DNA, the CDR3 is TGTGCTAGCAGCCCCCGATCGGGGTCCCCCTACGAGCAGTACTTC. Its translation: CASSPRSGSPYEQYF.

The chain couples TRBV3-1 (or the pseudogene TRBV3-2) to TRBJ2-5; TRBD2 agrees at 8 bases. Losses at the gene ends were 3 bases for V and 5 bases for J; bases not matched to a gene: 14. The CDR3 covers 17 residues. CDR1 is LGHDT, CDR2 YNNKEL, per germline (reference sequence). This CDR3 reads CASSHLLGRGGVETQYF. The CDR3 nucleotides read TGTGCCAGCAGCCACTTATTGGGTCGGGGGGGCGTGGAGACCCAGTACTTC.

The J gene is TRBJ1-5, the V gene TRBV28; tentatively, D is TRBD1 (6 bases). The germline gives CDR1 MDHEN, CDR2 SYDVKM. The CDR3 runs 12 residues. The V and J ends lost 8 bases and 8 bases respectively, with 13 bases between them. CDR3 residues: CASVGGREPQHF. For the CDR3, the DNA is TGTGCCAGCGTAGGGGGACGTGAGCCCCAGCATTTT.

The chain links TRBV6-2 or TRBV6-3 to TRBJ2-5, with 9 bases that match TRBD1. With 5 bases clipped from V and 3 bases from J, the junction kept 13 bases outside the gene matches. Germline CDR1 and CDR2: MNHEY and SVGEGT. The CDR3 is made up of 17 amino acids. CDR3 coding DNA: TGTGCCAGCAGTCACGACCGGGACAGGGTTTGGGAAGAGACCCAGTACTTC. The encoded protein is CASSHDRDRVWEETQYF.